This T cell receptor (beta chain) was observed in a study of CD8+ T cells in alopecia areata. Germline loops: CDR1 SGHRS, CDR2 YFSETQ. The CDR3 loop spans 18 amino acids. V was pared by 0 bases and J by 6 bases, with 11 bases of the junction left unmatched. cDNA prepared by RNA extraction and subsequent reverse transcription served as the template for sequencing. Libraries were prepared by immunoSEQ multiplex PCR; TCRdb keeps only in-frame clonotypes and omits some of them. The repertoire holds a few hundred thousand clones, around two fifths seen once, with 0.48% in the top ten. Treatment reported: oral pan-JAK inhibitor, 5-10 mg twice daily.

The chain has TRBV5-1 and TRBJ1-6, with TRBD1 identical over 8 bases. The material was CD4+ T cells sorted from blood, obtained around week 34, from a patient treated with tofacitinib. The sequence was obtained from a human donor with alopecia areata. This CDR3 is CASSLALGAGQGNSPLHF. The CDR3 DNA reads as TGCGCCAGCAGCTTGGCTTTAGGGGCCGGACAGGGTAATTCACCCCTCCACTTT.